Listed below are T cell receptor beta chains from one sample, sequenced in a study of CD8+ T cells in alopecia areata. TCRdb's table, derived via immunoSEQ multiplex PCR, lists solely in-frame clones and lacks some. There are some 160,000 clones in the sample; roughly two thirds occur only once, and approximately 0.9% lies in the top ten. The sample was CD4+ T cells sorted from blood, taken at week 4, from a patient treated with tofacitinib. These receptors were obtained from a human donor with alopecia areata. CDR3s include the opening cysteine and the closing phenylalanine or tryptophan. Fields, in order: CDR3 length, V gene, D gene, clone size, J gene, CDR3 protein, CDR3 DNA. A D gene is named only where the DNA matches it firmly. The size field is filled for only some rows; it gives once, few, many or a size class.

len: 13; v_gene: TRBV27; d_gene: TRBD1; abundance: -; j_gene: TRBJ2-1; CDR3aa: CASRETGGSEQFF; CDR3nt: TGTGCCAGCAGGGAGACAGGGGGCAGTGAGCAGTTCTTC
len: 14; v_gene: TRBV29-1; d_gene: -; abundance: -; j_gene: TRBJ2-7; CDR3aa: CSVLGERGSYEQYF; CDR3nt: TGCAGCGTTCTAGGGGAACGGGGCTCCTACGAGCAGTACTTC
len: 13; v_gene: TRBV2; d_gene: -; abundance: -; j_gene: TRBJ1-5; CDR3aa: CASSEEANQPQHF; CDR3nt: TGTGCCAGCAGTGAAGAGGCCAATCAGCCCCAGCATTTT
len: 12; v_gene: TRBV30; d_gene: -; abundance: -; j_gene: TRBJ1-3; CDR3aa: CAKTETGNTIYF; CDR3nt: TGTGCCAAGACAGAAACTGGAAACACCATATATTTT
len: 15; v_gene: TRBV5-6; d_gene: TRBD1; abundance: -; j_gene: TRBJ2-7; CDR3aa: CASSPDRGVSYEQYF; CDR3nt: TGTGCCAGCAGCCCGGACAGGGGAGTCTCTTACGAGCAGTACTTC
len: 16; v_gene: TRBV4-1; d_gene: TRBD2; abundance: -; j_gene: TRBJ2-5; CDR3aa: CASSQVLAGNQETQYF; CDR3nt: TGCGCCAGCAGCCAAGTGCTAGCGGGGAACCAAGAGACCCAGTACTTC
len: 17; v_gene: TRBV5-1; d_gene: TRBD1; abundance: -; j_gene: TRBJ1-5; CDR3aa: CASSLAPGTGGGQPQHF; CDR3nt: TGCGCCAGCAGCTTGGCCCCCGGGACAGGGGGTGGACAGCCCCAGCATTTT
len: 11; v_gene: TRBV29-1; d_gene: -; abundance: -; j_gene: TRBJ2-5; CDR3aa: CSTGLMQTQYF; CDR3nt: TGCAGCACGGGACTGATGCAGACCCAGTACTTC
len: 16; v_gene: TRBV5-4; d_gene: -; abundance: -; j_gene: TRBJ1-6; CDR3aa: CASSLGRPRSNSPLHF; CDR3nt: TGTGCCAGCAGCTTAGGCAGGCCTAGGTCTAATTCACCCCTCCACTTT
len: 14; v_gene: TRBV30; d_gene: TRBD1; abundance: -; j_gene: TRBJ1-5; CDR3aa: CAWSVGTGNQPQHF; CDR3nt: TGTGCCTGGAGTGTCGGGACAGGGAATCAGCCCCAGCATTTT
len: 14; v_gene: TRBV18; d_gene: -; abundance: -; j_gene: TRBJ1-2; CDR3aa: CASSPPSGNYGYTF; CDR3nt: TGTGCCAGCTCACCACCGTCGGGAAACTATGGCTACACCTTC
len: 12; v_gene: TRBV7-2; d_gene: -; abundance: -; j_gene: TRBJ2-5; CDR3aa: CASSQHAGTQYF; CDR3nt: TGTGCCAGCAGTCAACACGCGGGGACCCAGTACTTC
len: 11; v_gene: TRBV29-1; d_gene: TRBD1; abundance: -; j_gene: TRBJ2-7; CDR3aa: CSAGTGREQYF; CDR3nt: TGCAGCGCTGGGACAGGGAGGGAGCAGTACTTC
len: 13; v_gene: TRBV7-2; d_gene: -; abundance: few; j_gene: TRBJ2-7; CDR3aa: CASSLNRANEQYF; CDR3nt: TGTGCCAGCAGCTTAAACAGGGCGAACGAGCAGTACTTC
len: 14; v_gene: TRBV29-1; d_gene: -; abundance: few; j_gene: TRBJ2-2; CDR3aa: CSVRQETNTGELFF; CDR3nt: TGCAGCGTGCGACAGGAGACAAACACCGGGGAGCTGTTTTTT
len: 13; v_gene: TRBV5-1; d_gene: -; abundance: -; j_gene: TRBJ1-2; CDR3aa: CASSPGTEYGYTF; CDR3nt: TGCGCCAGCAGCCCCGGGACGGAATATGGCTACACCTTC
len: 12; v_gene: TRBV30; d_gene: -; abundance: few; j_gene: TRBJ1-2; CDR3aa: CAWIEGTYGYTF; CDR3nt: TGTGCCTGGATAGAGGGAACCTATGGCTACACCTTC
len: 15; v_gene: TRBV5-1; d_gene: -; abundance: -; j_gene: TRBJ1-1; CDR3aa: CASSLSGPPVTEAFF; CDR3nt: TGCGCCAGCAGCTTGTCCGGGCCCCCTGTTACTGAAGCTTTCTTT
len: 13; v_gene: TRBV6-6; d_gene: -; abundance: few; j_gene: TRBJ2-7; CDR3aa: CASVPGAGGEQYF; CDR3nt: TGTGCCAGTGTGCCCGGGGCCGGGGGCGAGCAGTACTTC
len: 11; v_gene: TRBV30; d_gene: -; abundance: -; j_gene: TRBJ2-3; CDR3aa: CAWSGPDTQYF; CDR3nt: TGTGCCTGGAGTGGGCCAGATACGCAGTATTTT
len: 13; v_gene: TRBV2; d_gene: -; abundance: -; j_gene: TRBJ2-1; CDR3aa: CASSGSERAEQFF; CDR3nt: TGTGCCAGCAGTGGTTCGGAACGTGCTGAGCAGTTCTTC
len: 15; v_gene: TRBV15; d_gene: TRBD1; abundance: -; j_gene: TRBJ2-3; CDR3aa: CATSIRDRGTDTQYF; CDR3nt: TGTGCCACTTCGATACGGGACAGGGGCACAGATACGCAGTATTTT
len: 17; v_gene: TRBV4-1; d_gene: TRBD1; abundance: -; j_gene: TRBJ1-3; CDR3aa: CASSQPGQDRSGNTIYF; CDR3nt: TGCGCCAGCAGCCAACCCGGACAGGACCGCTCTGGAAACACCATATATTTT
len: 14; v_gene: TRBV30; d_gene: -; abundance: -; j_gene: TRBJ1-2; CDR3aa: CAWSVFDRYYGYTF; CDR3nt: TGTGCCTGGAGTGTTTTCGACAGATACTATGGCTACACCTTC